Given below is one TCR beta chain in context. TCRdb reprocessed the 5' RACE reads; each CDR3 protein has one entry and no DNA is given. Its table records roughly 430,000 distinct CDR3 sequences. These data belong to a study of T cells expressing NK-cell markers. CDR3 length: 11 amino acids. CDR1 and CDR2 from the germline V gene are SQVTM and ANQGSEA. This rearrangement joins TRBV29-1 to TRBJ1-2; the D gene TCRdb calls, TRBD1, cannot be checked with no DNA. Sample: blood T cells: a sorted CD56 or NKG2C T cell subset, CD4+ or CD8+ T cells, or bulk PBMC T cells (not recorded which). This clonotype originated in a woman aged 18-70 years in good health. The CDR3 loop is CSVWGQGSYTF.